This TCR beta chain was sequenced during a study of blood T cell repertoires in COVID-19. As processed by the authors: Amplification with reference gene primers provided the estimates of nucleated cell counts. TCRdb's copy holds only in-frame clones and misses some; the assay was immunoSEQ multiplex PCR. That table supplies the V and J calls and clone size; D and trimming were determined from the DNA. The profile shows roughly 92,000 clones, approximately 89% of them singletons. Sequences were obtained from peripheral blood. The clonotype originates from a man aged 50 or older with acute or convalescent COVID-19.

The DNA of the CDR3 is TGTGCCAGCAGTTCCGTGAGGGCAACTAATGAAAAACTGTTTTTT. It translates to CASSSVRATNEKLFF. This chain joins TRBV28 and TRBJ1-4; D is uncertain. Trimming took 4 bases from V and 0 from J, leaving 9 bases between them. CDR3 length: 15 residues. The germline CDR1 and CDR2 sequences are MDHEN and SYDVKM. Full variable domain (outside the CDR3, taken from reference TRBV28 and TRBJ1-4): DVKVTQSSRYLVKRTGEKVFLECVQDMDHENMFWYRQDPGLGLRLIYFSYDVKMKEKGDIPEGYSVSREKKERFSLILESASTNQTSMYLCASSSVRATNEKLFFGSGTQLSVL.